These T cell receptor beta chains were read from a single sample in a study of blood T cell repertoires in COVID-19. The protocol was immunoSEQ multiplex PCR, while the TCRdb copy is restricted to in-frame clones and leaves out a portion. Here the sample spans around 300,000 clones, around nine tenths being singletons. Material for sequencing was PBMCs or T cells enriched from blood (not recorded which). The receptors were gathered from a woman aged 25 to 39 who had recovered from COVID-19. Each CDR3 is given with its conserved first and last residue. Each record gives: clone size, J gene, D gene, V gene, CDR3 DNA, CDR3 protein. D genes are given only for firm matches. Clone size is stated in some rows and not others, as once, few, many or a class when expanded.

>-|TRBJ2-7|-|TRBV9
TGTGCCAGCAGCACCAGACGGAGCTCCTACGAGCAGTACTTC
CASSTRRSSYEQYF
>-|TRBJ2-4|-|TRBV7-6
TGTGCCAGCAGCATCGGGGGGCACTCTACTCCCGACCCCCGAAAAAACATTCAGTACTTC
CASSIGGHSTPDPRKNIQYF
>-|TRBJ2-3|TRBD2|TRBV19
TGTGCCAGTAGCCCACGGGGGGGGATTTTTGCTACAGATACGCAGTATTTT
CASSPRGGIFATDTQYF
>-|TRBJ1-4|-|TRBV6-5
TGTGCCAGCGAGCAGGGGAGAGAAAAACTGTTTTTT
CASEQGREKLFF
>-|TRBJ2-2|-|TRBV24-1
TGTGCCACCAGTGATTTGCCCTCGGGGGGCGCGAAGCTGGGGGAGCTGTTTTTT
CATSDLPSGGAKLGELFF
>-|TRBJ1-1|-|TRBV5-4
TGTGCCAGCAGCTTGGGAGGGAACGGGAACACTGAAGCTTTCTTT
CASSLGGNGNTEAFF
>-|TRBJ1-1|-|TRBV21-1
TGTGCCAGCAGCACCTGGGGGGGCTGCACTGAAGCTTTCTTT
CASSTWGGCTEAFF
>few|TRBJ1-5|-|TRBV5-4
TGTGCCAGCAGCTTGGGGGGGGATCTGACGGCTAACAATCAGCCCCAGCATTTT
CASSLGGDLTANNQPQHF
>-|TRBJ1-2|TRBD1|TRBV20-1
TGCAGTGCTAGTCTTTTGGACAGGCGGAACTATGGCTACACCTTC
CSASLLDRRNYGYTF
>-|TRBJ2-1|-|TRBV4-3
TGCGCCAGCAGCCAAGCTACAGAGGGTATCTATGAGCAGTTCTTC
CASSQATEGIYEQFF
>-|TRBJ2-7|-|TRBV6-5
TGTGCCAGCAGTTACAGACAGTTGAGAGCCCCCTACGAGCAGTACTTC
CASSYRQLRAPYEQYF
>-|TRBJ1-2|-|TRBV5-1
TGCGCCAGCAGCTTGGGGTCGGACTATGGCTACACCTTC
CASSLGSDYGYTF
>-|TRBJ1-5|TRBD1|TRBV5-4
TGTGCCAGCAGCGGCGGGACAGGGCTTCTGAATGGGGATCAGCCCCAGCATTTT
CASSGGTGLLNGDQPQHF
>-|TRBJ2-1|-|TRBV18
TGTGCCAGCTCATCCACCCGGAGTGCTGGTAATGAGCAGTTCTTC
CASSSTRSAGNEQFF
>-|TRBJ1-1|-|TRBV5-1
TGCGCCAGCAGCTTAACAGGAAAGAACACTGAAGCTTTCTTT
CASSLTGKNTEAFF
>-|TRBJ1-3|-|TRBV2
TGTGCCAGCAGTGTGACAGTGAACTCTGGAAACACCATATATTTT
CASSVTVNSGNTIYF
>-|TRBJ2-7|-|TRBV7-6
TGTGCCAGCAGCCCAACGACTAGACCCTACGAGCAGTACTTC
CASSPTTRPYEQYF
>once|TRBJ1-4|-|TRBV18
TGTGCCAGCTCACCACGGCAGGGAAGTGAAAAACTGTTTTTT
CASSPRQGSEKLFF
>-|TRBJ1-5|-|TRBV27
TGTGCCAGCAGTCCCTCAGGGGTGAATCAGCCCCAGCATTTT
CASSPSGVNQPQHF
>-|TRBJ2-7|-|TRBV19
TGTGCCAGTAGTTCGATGGGCCGCCACCGGTCCTACGAGCAGTACTTC
CASSSMGRHRSYEQYF
>-|TRBJ2-1|-|TRBV27
TGTGCCAGCAATTCGTTCAATGAGCAGTTCTTC
CASNSFNEQFF
>-|TRBJ1-6|TRBD1|TRBV5-1
TGCGCCAGCAGCTTGAATGCAGGGGGTAATTCACCCCTCCACTTT
CASSLNAGGNSPLHF
>-|TRBJ2-7|-|TRBV21-1
TGTGCCAGCAGCTCCCAAACCATCACGGTGGCTAGCGCCAACGAGCAGTACTTC
CASSSQTITVASANEQYF
>-|TRBJ2-7|TRBD2|TRBV3-1/TRBV3-2
TGTGCCAGCAGCCGATGGACTAGCGTATACGAGCAGTACTTC
CASSRWTSVYEQYF
>-|TRBJ1-2|-|TRBV3-1/TRBV3-2
TGTGCCAGCAGCCCCGGACAGTCTGGAGGCTACACCTTC
CASSPGQSGGYTF
>-|TRBJ1-5|-|TRBV19
TGTGCCAGTAGTATGTACGGGGGTGATAGCAATCAGCCCCAGCATTTT
CASSMYGGDSNQPQHF
>-|TRBJ2-7|-|TRBV28
TGTGCCAGCAGTTTTGGCGGGGTAACCTACGAGCAGTACTTC
CASSFGGVTYEQYF
>-|TRBJ2-3|-|TRBV5-1
TGCGCCAGCAGCTTGGAGGCCCGAGGGTCATTCTGGGCAGATACGCAGTATTTT
CASSLEARGSFWADTQYF
>-|TRBJ1-1|TRBD1|TRBV5-6
TGTGCCAGCAGCTTGGTTTCAGGGGGAGGCACTGAAGCTTTCTTT
CASSLVSGGGTEAFF
>-|TRBJ2-5|TRBD1|TRBV7-9
TGTGCCAGCAGCTTAGTGGCAGGGGGCGAAGAGACCCAGTACTTC
CASSLVAGGEETQYF
>-|TRBJ2-6|TRBD2|TRBV2
TGTGCCAGCGGGACTAGCGGGATTGGGGCCAACGTCCTGACTTTC
CASGTSGIGANVLTF
>-|TRBJ2-1|-|TRBV19
TGTGCCAGTAGTACAGGGATTGGTCAGCTGTTCTTC
CASSTGIGQLFF
>-|TRBJ1-4|TRBD1|TRBV30
TGTGCCGGCTCCGCGGACAGGGAAATTGAAAAACTGTTTTTT
CAGSADREIEKLFF
>once|TRBJ2-7|TRBD2|TRBV9
TGTGCCAGCAGCGGTAGCGGGAGAGATGACGAGCAGTACTTC
CASSGSGRDDEQYF
>-|TRBJ2-2|TRBD1|TRBV10-3
TGTGCCATCAGTCCCCAGGACGGGCAGGGGGCGAACACCGGGGAGCTGTTTTTT
CAISPQDGQGANTGELFF
>-|TRBJ2-3|-|TRBV7-9
TGTGCCAGCAGCCCTAGTCGTTCCACAGATACGCAGTATTTT
CASSPSRSTDTQYF
>-|TRBJ1-6|-|TRBV19
TGTGCCAGTAGTCCTCGAGATTCACCCCTCCACTTT
CASSPRDSPLHF
>-|TRBJ2-7|-|TRBV18
TGTGCCAGCTCACCGAGTCGGACACAATACGAGCAGTACTTC
CASSPSRTQYEQYF
>-|TRBJ1-2|-|TRBV2
TGTGCCAGCAGTAAGGAGCCGGGCGGGCTTGATGGCTACACCTTC
CASSKEPGGLDGYTF
>-|TRBJ2-7|-|TRBV4-2
TGTGCCAGCAGCCAAGACGGGAGCAGCTCCTACGAGCAGTACTTC
CASSQDGSSSYEQYF
>-|TRBJ2-7|TRBD2|TRBV19
TGTGCCAGTAGTAGAACTAGCGGGATCTACGAGCAGTACTTC
CASSRTSGIYEQYF
>-|TRBJ2-4|TRBD2|TRBV2
TGTGCCAGCAGTAGCCTAGCGGGAGGAACCATTCAGTACTTC
CASSSLAGGTIQYF
>-|TRBJ1-4|-|TRBV20-1
TGCAGTGCTAGATCGGGGGAAAAACTGTTTTTT
CSARSGEKLFF
>-|TRBJ1-4|-|TRBV28
TGTGCCAGCAGTTTCGGACAGCGTAATGAAAAACTGTTTTTT
CASSFGQRNEKLFF
>-|TRBJ1-3|TRBD1|TRBV7-2
TGTGCCAGCAGGAGAACAGGGGTGGGAAACACCATATATTTT
CASRRTGVGNTIYF
>-|TRBJ2-5|-|TRBV7-2
TGTGCCAGCAGCCCCTATGGAGGGTCACAAGAGACCCAGTACTTC
CASSPYGGSQETQYF
>-|TRBJ1-2|TRBD1|TRBV30
TGTGCCTGGAATACAGGGGTCTATGGCTACACCTTC
CAWNTGVYGYTF
>-|TRBJ1-1|-|TRBV6-2/TRBV6-3
TGTGCCAGCAGTCCCGACAGAAGAAACACTGAAGCTTTCTTT
CASSPDRRNTEAFF
>-|TRBJ2-3|TRBD2|TRBV3-1/TRBV3-2
TGTGCCAGCAGCCTAGGGACTAGCGGGAGAAATGCAGATACGCAGTATTTT
CASSLGTSGRNADTQYF
>-|TRBJ1-1|-|TRBV4-1
TGCGCCAGCAGCCAAGTCGCGGGCCTGAACACTGAAGCTTTCTTT
CASSQVAGLNTEAFF
>-|TRBJ2-7|TRBD1|TRBV5-1
TGCGCCAGCAGCTTGTCTAAGGGGGCTTGGGAGCAGTACTTC
CASSLSKGAWEQYF
>-|TRBJ2-1|-|TRBV5-6
TGTGCCAGCAGCTTGGCCGCGGGGCAGGTTGAGCAGTTCTTC
CASSLAAGQVEQFF
>-|TRBJ1-5|TRBD1|TRBV19
TGTGCCTGCTCCGGGACAGGGGTTCAGCCCCAGCATTTT
CACSGTGVQPQHF
>-|TRBJ1-1|-|TRBV29-1
TGCAGCGTCGGGGTCACCCGAGGGAATGAAGCTTTCTTT
CSVGVTRGNEAFF
>-|TRBJ2-1|TRBD2|TRBV7-6
TGTGCCAGCACTAGCGGGAGCAATGAGCAGTTCTTC
CASTSGSNEQFF